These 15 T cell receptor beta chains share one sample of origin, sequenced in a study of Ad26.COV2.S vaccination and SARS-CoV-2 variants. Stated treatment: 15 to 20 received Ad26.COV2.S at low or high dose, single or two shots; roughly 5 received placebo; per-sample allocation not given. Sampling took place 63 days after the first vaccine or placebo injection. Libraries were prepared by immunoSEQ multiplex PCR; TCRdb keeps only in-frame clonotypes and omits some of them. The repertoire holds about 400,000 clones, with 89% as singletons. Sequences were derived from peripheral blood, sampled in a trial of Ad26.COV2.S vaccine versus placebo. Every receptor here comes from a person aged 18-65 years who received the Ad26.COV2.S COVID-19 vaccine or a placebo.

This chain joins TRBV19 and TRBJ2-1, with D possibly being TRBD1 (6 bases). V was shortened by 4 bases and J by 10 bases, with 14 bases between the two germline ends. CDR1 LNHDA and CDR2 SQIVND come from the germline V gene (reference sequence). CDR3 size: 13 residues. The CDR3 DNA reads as TGTGCCAGTAGTAGGGGGCTGATGGGGGAGCAGTTCTTC. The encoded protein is CASSRGLMGEQFF.

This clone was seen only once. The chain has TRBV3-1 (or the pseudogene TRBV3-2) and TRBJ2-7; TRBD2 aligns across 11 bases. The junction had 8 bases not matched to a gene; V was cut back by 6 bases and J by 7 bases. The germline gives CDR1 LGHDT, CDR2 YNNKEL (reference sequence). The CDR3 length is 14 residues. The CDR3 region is CASRRLAGTGEQYF. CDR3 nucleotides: TGTGCCAGCAGGCGACTAGCGGGAACGGGGGAGCAGTACTTC.

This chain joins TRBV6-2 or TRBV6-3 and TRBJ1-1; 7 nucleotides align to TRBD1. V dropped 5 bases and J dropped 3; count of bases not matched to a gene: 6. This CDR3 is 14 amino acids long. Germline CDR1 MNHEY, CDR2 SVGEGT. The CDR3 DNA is TGTGCCAGCAGTCGGGACAGCCGACACACTGAAGCTTTCTTT. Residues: CASSRDSRHTEAFF.

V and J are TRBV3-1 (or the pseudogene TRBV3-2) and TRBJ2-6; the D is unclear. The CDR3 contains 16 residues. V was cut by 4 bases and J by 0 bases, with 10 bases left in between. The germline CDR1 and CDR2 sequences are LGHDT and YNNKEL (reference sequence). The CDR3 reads CASSPGRSSGANVLTF. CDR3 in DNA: TGTGCCAGCAGCCCCGGACGGTCCTCTGGGGCCAACGTCCTGACTTTC.

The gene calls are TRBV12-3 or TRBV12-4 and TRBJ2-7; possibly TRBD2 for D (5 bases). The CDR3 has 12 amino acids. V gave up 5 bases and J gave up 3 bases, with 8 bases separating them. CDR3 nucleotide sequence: TGTGCCAGCAGTGCCGGACTCTACGAGCAGTACTTC. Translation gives CASSAGLYEQYF.

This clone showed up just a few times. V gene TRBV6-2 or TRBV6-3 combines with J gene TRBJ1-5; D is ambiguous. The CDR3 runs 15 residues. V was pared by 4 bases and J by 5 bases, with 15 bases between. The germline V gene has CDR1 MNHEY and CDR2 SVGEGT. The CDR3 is CASSFPSYTDQPQHF. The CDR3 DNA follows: TGTGCCAGCAGTTTCCCCTCCTATACAGATCAGCCCCAGCATTTT.

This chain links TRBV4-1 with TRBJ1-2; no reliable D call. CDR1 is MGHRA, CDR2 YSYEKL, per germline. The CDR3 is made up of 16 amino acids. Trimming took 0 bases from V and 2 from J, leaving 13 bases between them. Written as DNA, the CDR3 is TGCGCCAGCAGCCAAGAGGATGGATTTTTAAACTATGGCTACACCTTC. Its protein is CASSQEDGFLNYGYTF.

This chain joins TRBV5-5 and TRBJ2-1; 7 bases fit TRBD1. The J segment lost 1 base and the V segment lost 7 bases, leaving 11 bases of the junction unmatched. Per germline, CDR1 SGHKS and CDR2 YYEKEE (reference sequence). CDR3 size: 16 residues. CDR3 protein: CASQTRQGGSYNEQFF. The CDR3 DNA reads TGTGCCAGCCAAACTAGACAGGGTGGGTCCTACAATGAGCAGTTCTTC.

CDR3 in amino acids: CATSRVWAAQETQYF. The CDR3 DNA is TGTGCCACCAGCAGAGTTTGGGCCGCCCAAGAGACCCAGTACTTC. This chain links TRBV15 with TRBJ2-5; D not resolved. This CDR3 spans 15 amino acids. Germline values: CDR1 LNHNV, CDR2 YYDKDF (reference sequence). Trimming shortened V by 1 base and J by 1 base, and 10 bases separated the two germline ends.

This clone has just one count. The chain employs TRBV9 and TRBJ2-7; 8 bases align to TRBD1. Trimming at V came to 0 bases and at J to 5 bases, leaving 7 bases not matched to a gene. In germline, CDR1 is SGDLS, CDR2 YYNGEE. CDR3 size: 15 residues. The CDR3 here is CASSVGGDRSNEQYF. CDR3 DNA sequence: TGTGCCAGCAGCGTAGGCGGGGACAGGTCAAACGAGCAGTACTTC.

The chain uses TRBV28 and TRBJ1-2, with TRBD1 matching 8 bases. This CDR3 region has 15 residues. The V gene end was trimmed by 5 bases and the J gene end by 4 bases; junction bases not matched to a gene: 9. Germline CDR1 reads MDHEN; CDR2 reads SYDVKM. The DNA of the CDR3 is TGTGCCAGCAGTCCAGCCTTTGACAGGGGCTATGGCTACACCTTC. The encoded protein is CASSPAFDRGYGYTF.

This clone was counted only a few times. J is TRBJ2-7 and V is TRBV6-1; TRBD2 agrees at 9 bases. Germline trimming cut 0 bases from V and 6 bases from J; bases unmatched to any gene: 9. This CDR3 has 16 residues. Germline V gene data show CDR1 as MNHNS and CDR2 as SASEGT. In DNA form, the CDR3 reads TGTGCCAGCAGTGAAGCGGTCATAGCGGGAGAGGTCGAGCAGTACTTC. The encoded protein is CASSEAVIAGEVEQYF.

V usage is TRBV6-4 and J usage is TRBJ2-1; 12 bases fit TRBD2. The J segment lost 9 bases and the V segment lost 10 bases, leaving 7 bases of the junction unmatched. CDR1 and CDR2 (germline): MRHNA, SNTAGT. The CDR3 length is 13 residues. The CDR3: CATRLAGASEQFF. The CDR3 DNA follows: TGTGCCACCCGACTAGCGGGAGCCTCTGAGCAGTTCTTC.

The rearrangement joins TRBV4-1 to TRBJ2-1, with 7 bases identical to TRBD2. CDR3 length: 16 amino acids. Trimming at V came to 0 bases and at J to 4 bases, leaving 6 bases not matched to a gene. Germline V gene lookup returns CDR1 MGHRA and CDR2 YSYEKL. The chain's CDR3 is CASSQEASGIYNEQFF. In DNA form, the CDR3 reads TGCGCCAGCAGCCAAGAGGCTAGCGGAATTTACAATGAGCAGTTCTTC.

In DNA, the CDR3 is TGTGCCAGCAGTTTTGCGGGACAGACCTCTGGGGCCAACGTCCTGACTTTC. Translated, it gives CASSFAGQTSGANVLTF. The J gene is TRBJ2-6, the V gene TRBV28; TRBD1 might be the D (7 bases). The V gene's germline CDR1 is MDHEN and CDR2 SYDVKM. The length of the CDR3 is 17 residues. Between the trimmed V and J ends, which lost 3 bases and 0 bases, there was a span of 12 bases.